The source of this TCR beta chain is a study of cytomegalovirus exposure and HLA in healthy donors. Study-level points and caveats: Exclusion applied to some V segments, including TRBV6-2 and TRBV6-3, as they were indistinguishable. Sequencing likely produced, as an artifact, a cluster of highly shared sequence variants. A later analysis showed that HLA-associated TCR beta chains had undergone more clonal expansion than equally common others.

Both 60 Vbeta primers and 13 Jbeta primers went into the PCR. Data came from immunoSEQ multiplex PCR; TCRdb stores just in-frame clones and leaves some out. In the table there are about 120,000 clones, over 8.5% of which are singletons. This clone was observed a handful of times. Its target is unknown. The V gene's germline CDR1 is SGHTA and CDR2 FQGTGA. CDR3 length: 21 amino acids. V lost 5 bases, J lost 3 bases, and 20 bases stayed unmatched. Source material: PBMCs. This TCR derives from a woman aged 40 to 50 in good health and CMV-seropositive. The chain employs TRBV7-3 and TRBJ2-2; 11 nucleotides match TRBD1. CDR3 amino acids: CASSPHRDRGFFGADTGELFF. CDR3 bases: TGTGCCAGCAGCCCTCACCGGGACAGGGGGTTCTTCGGGGCGGACACCGGGGAGCTGTTTTTT.